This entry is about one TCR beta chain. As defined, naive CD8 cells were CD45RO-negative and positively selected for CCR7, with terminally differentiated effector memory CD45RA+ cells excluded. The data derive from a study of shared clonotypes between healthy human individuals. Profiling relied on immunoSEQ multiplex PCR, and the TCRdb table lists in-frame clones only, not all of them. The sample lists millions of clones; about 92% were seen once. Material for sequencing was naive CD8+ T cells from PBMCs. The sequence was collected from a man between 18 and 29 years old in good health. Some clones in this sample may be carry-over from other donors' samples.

CDR3 nucleotides: TGCGCCAGCAGTCAATTAGTTTTGTGTGGCTACACCTTC. Amino acid sequence: CASSQLVLCGYTF. The chain links TRBV23-1 to TRBJ1-2; D remains ambiguous. TRBV23-1 is assigned to the ORF class and has an uncertain function. The CDR3 is made up of 13 amino acids. Trimming shortened V by 1 base and J by 7 bases, and 10 bases separated the two germline ends.